This passage covers 10 T cell receptor beta chains from one sample sequenced in a study of molecular identifiers for immune sequencing clone quantification. TCRdb used MiXCR to reprocess the PCR reads, holding one entry per CDR3 protein. Among around 470,000 distinct CDR3 sequences listed, about a fifth were seen once. Sequenced sample: naive CD8+ T cells from blood, with Jurkat cell RNA spiked in. Subset of the sample: FACS-sorted CD8+CD4-CCR7+CD45RA+ naive T cells. The receptors come from a human donor in good health. Some libraries in this study had Jurkat cell RNA spiked in.

In the case of this clonotype: A much larger clone differs from this one at a single base, so this may be a read error. The chain employs TRBV12-5 and TRBJ1-2, with unresolved D. The length of the CDR3 is 12 residues. Per germline, CDR1 LGHNT and CDR2 FRNRAP. This CDR3 is CASGLPGYGHTF. CDR3 DNA sequence: TGTGCTAGTGGTTTGCCAGGCTATGGCCACACCTTC.

This clonotype was counted ten times or more. The chain combines TRBV6-6 with TRBJ1-5, with 8 nucleotides matching TRBD1. There are 16 residues in the CDR3. Germline CDR1 and CDR2: MNHNY and SVGAGI (reference sequence). J lost 1 base, V lost 4 bases, and 6 bases had no gene match. The CDR3 is CASSSGGRRSNQPQHF. For the CDR3, the DNA is TGTGCCAGCAGTTCAGGGGGCCGACGGAGCAATCAGCCCCAGCATTTT.

In this sample, this clonotype turned up many times. The chain uses TRBV14 and TRBJ2-5, with 8 bases matching TRBD1. The junction had 10 bases not matched to a gene; V was cut back by 6 bases and J by 4 bases. The CDR3 runs to 15 residues. Germline V lookup: CDR1 SGHDN, CDR2 FVKESK. DNA for the CDR3: TGTGCCAGCAGACCAACAGGGGGGATTGGAGAGACCCAGTACTTC. Translated: CASRPTGGIGETQYF.

The chain has TRBV6-2 or TRBV6-3 and TRBJ1-5, with D tentatively TRBD1 (5 bases). This CDR3 region has 14 residues. V shed 7 bases and J shed 3 bases, with 13 bases lying between them. Germline V gene lookup returns CDR1 MNHEY and CDR2 SVGEGT. The CDR3 DNA follows: TGTGCCAGCAACCCCTGGGGCTTCAATCAGCCCCAGCATTTT. Protein sequence: CASNPWGFNQPQHF.

This clonotype was seen many times. J is TRBJ2-3 and V is TRBV24-1; 11 bases fit TRBD1. Germline lookup yields CDR1 KGHDR and CDR2 SFDVKD. With 3 bases clipped from V and 2 bases from J, the junction kept 6 bases outside the gene matches. This CDR3 has 17 residues. Here the CDR3 reads CATSDSGTGGNTDTQYF. The CDR3 region has the DNA TGTGCCACCAGTGATAGCGGGACAGGGGGAAACACAGATACGCAGTATTTT.

This clonotype was seen repeatedly, ten times or more. J is TRBJ2-7 and V is TRBV27; D is uncertain. Germline V gene sequence: CDR1 MNHEY, CDR2 SMNVEV (reference sequence). V dropped 4 bases and J dropped 3 bases, with 13 bases sitting between them. The CDR3 is 14 residues long. DNA for the CDR3: TGTGCCAGCAGTTCGGCCCCAGGCTACTACGAGCAGTACTTC. It codes for CASSSAPGYYEQYF.

This clonotype appeared a few times. This chain uses TRBV25-1 with TRBJ1-1; TRBD1 aligns across 8 bases. The CDR3 runs to 15 residues. The germline V gene has CDR1 MGHDK and CDR2 SYGVNS. Trimming cost V 3 bases and J 5 bases; bases outside gene matches: 8. The CDR3 DNA reads TGTGCCAGCAGTGATCCTAGGACAGGGAAGACTGAAGCTTTCTTT. Its translation: CASSDPRTGKTEAFF.

V and J are TRBV27 and TRBJ2-7, with a tentative D call TRBD1 (5 bases). With 5 bases removed from V and 3 bases from J, the gap between germline ends came to 14 bases. Per germline, CDR1 MNHEY and CDR2 SMNVEV (reference sequence). This CDR3 has 14 residues. Here the CDR3 reads CASSPSGIYYEQYF. CDR3 DNA sequence: TGTGCCAGCAGTCCCTCAGGGATCTACTACGAGCAGTACTTC.

The V gene is TRBV19, the J gene TRBJ1-5; D gene uncertain. Germline CDR1 and CDR2: LNHDA and SQIVND (reference sequence). The germline V and J ends were trimmed by 7 bases and 4 bases, with 8 bases remaining between them. The CDR3 length is 12 residues. CDR3 amino acids: CASMSGNQPQHF. As DNA, the CDR3 is TGTGCCAGTATGTCCGGAAATCAGCCCCAGCATTTT. The complete variable domain, with remaining parts taken from reference TRBV19 and TRBJ1-5, reads DGGITQSPKYLFRKEGQNVTLSCEQNLNHDAMYWYRQDPGQGLRLIYYSQIVNDFQKGDIAEGYSVSREKKESFPLTVTSAQKNPTAFYLCASMSGNQPQHFGDGTRLSIL.

The V gene is TRBV5-6, the J gene TRBJ1-1; no reliable D call. This CDR3 has 14 amino acids. Germline loops: CDR1 SGHDT, CDR2 YYEEEE. Trimming removed 0 bases from V and 4 bases from J, with 10 bases in between. CDR3 protein: CASSLVRAGTEAFF. As DNA, the CDR3 is TGTGCCAGCAGCTTGGTTAGGGCGGGCACTGAAGCTTTCTTT.